This T cell receptor beta chain was sequenced in a study of cytomegalovirus exposure and HLA in healthy donors (dated 2017 in TCRdb). Study-wide context: According to an earlier analysis of around 600 of the donors, about 179 million T cells yielded some 110 million unique TCR beta sequences and about 300 Gb of sequence data. All discovery cohort repertoires had been generated on a single sequencing platform. The aim of the study was to test whether cataloging public T cell receptors could identify signatures of past pathogen exposure. Typing coverage varied by locus: 629-630 donors for A, B, C, DRB1 and DQB1; approximately 560 for DQA1; more than 600 for DPA1; approximately 470 for DPB1. Donor age, sex, ethnicity and CMV serostatus were collected together with the repertoire data. Class I and class II HLA loci were covered by the typing at four-digit resolution. Rather than using new phenotypic data, the later analysis identified candidate immune exposures from TCR beta sequences and from how often those sequences occurred across donors. To predict cytomegalovirus infection status, the study combined high-throughput TCR immunosequencing, statistical association of individual TCRs with disease status, and machine learning. Among the roughly 370 genotyped donors, around 79% belonged to the genetic ancestry cluster associated with self-reported Caucasian donors. An earlier analysis of roughly 580 of the donors used high-throughput TCR beta sequencing to judge whether each TCR beta V gene segment behaved as functional or pseudogenic. On average, about 200,000 unique TCR beta nucleotide sequences were sequenced per donor among 300 to 500 genotyped donors of the cohort, with roughly a sixth of those sequences being non-productive. An early release covering 550 to 700 HLA-typed donors comprised approximately 300 gigabases of sequencing data and 65 million to 100 million unique TCR sequences. A later genetic analysis used genome-wide SNP genotypes for about 60% of the 666 donors, treating that subset as a discovery cohort. The T cell repertoires of under 700 subjects were profiled by immunosequencing and related to cytomegalovirus serostatus. Four or five DR-DQ haplotypes were treated as single units for association and clustering because of strong linkage in the cohort. A later analysis re-examined previously published TCR beta repertoires from 610 or so donors and added high-resolution HLA genotyping to investigate patterns of TCR occurrence. Besides the first cohort of roughly 660 subjects, a separate validation cohort made up of 120 different subjects was used. General conclusions and limits of the study: Specific HLA alleles were associated with roughly 17,000 TCR beta sequences at a false discovery rate of 0.05 in a later analysis. In a later analysis, HLA-associated TCR beta chains showed more clonal expansion and lower generation probabilities than non-associated chains that were equally common. In a later analysis, TCR association rates were found to vary across HLA loci, with the most associated TCRs seen for DRB1 alleles and the fewest for HLA-C alleles. Most CMV-associated TCR beta chains appeared to be HLA-restricted in a later analysis, and the HLA associations seemed to be driven largely by CMV exposure. A further reported finding was that TCR beta sequences accurately predicted the HLA-A and HLA-B alleles for most subjects in the first cohort. The classifier was reported to diagnose cytomegalovirus status with high specificity and sensitivity in both the original cohort and the validation cohort. Three of the identified cytomegalovirus-associated TCR beta chains were confirmed in vitro to be specific for cytomegalovirus antigens. The earlier analysis of some 540 of the donors excluded approximately 17 rarely observed V segments, including chromosome 9 orphons, because counts were too low. A later analysis reported that several top co-occurrence clusters appeared linked to parvovirus B19, influenza, CMV and Epstein-Barr virus. The study gave a list of some 150 TCR beta chains associated with cytomegalovirus. Compared with the 666-donor mean, donors in an Asian-associated ancestry cluster had fewer N-insertions in productive TCRs, according to a later genetic analysis. In this cohort, only TCR beta chains were sequenced, and detectable features were limited by the absence of alpha or paired-chain data. Some IMGT-functional V segments, including TRBV6-2 and TRBV6-3, could not be told apart with the 87-base-pair reads, so those segments were excluded. Sequencing depth was assumed to be roughly uniform across donors in the presence/absence analyses, though that assumption may not hold. When HLA alleles, especially DR and DQ, strongly co-occurred, TCR associations were difficult to assign to individual alleles. It was suggested by the authors that the approach could potentially be generalized to other disease states and immunological phenotypes. Linkage disequilibrium might explain the correlated functional status among segregating V segments, but an unknown experimental factor could not be ruled out. A cluster of highly shared sequence variants was judged likely to be a technical artifact of the sequencing pipeline. An earlier analysis of 587 of the donors showed that most TCR beta V segments appeared in productive rearrangements either about 87% or about 30% of the time, which broadly matched IMGT annotations. Most TCR sequences were observed very rarely across donors, whereas some public TCRs were present in many individuals. A later genetic analysis associated a missense DCLRE1C variant with V-gene and J-gene trimming of TCR beta chains, and an independent cohort replicated the association. Because some donors lacked HLA typing at each locus, the association tests relied only on the typed subset. The only immune exposure information available for the cohort was CMV serostatus.

In total, roughly 710 healthy bone marrow donors made up the cohort. All cohort members were sampled while nominally healthy, although unrecorded immune exposures were likely present. The donor was CMV seropositive and was included in the group of 300 or so seropositive cohort members. Every donor gave a peripheral blood sample, and the peripheral blood mononuclear cells from that sample were used for TCR beta sequencing. Genomic DNA was extracted from the blood cell samples with the Qiagen DNeasy Blood Extraction Kit. This clone occurred once. It lacks a known antigen. No base qualities exist here, and no much larger clone lies one base off it. The library was produced with the immunoSEQ multiplex PCR assay. For the multiplex PCR, a mixture combining 60 forward primers for TCR Vbeta segments and 13 reverse primers for TCR Jbeta segments was used. The CDR3 region of rearranged TCR beta genes was amplified from genomic DNA by a multiplex PCR assay. The amplified TCR beta libraries were sequenced on the Illumina HiSeq System as 87-base-pair reads. The authors' pipeline ran thus. A later analysis tallied 70 million to 100 million unique TCR beta chains across the 600 to 700 repertoires, and around 10 million of those chains were shared by two or more donors. Raw reads were error-corrected and collapsed into unique sequences with a nearest-neighbor algorithm that merged closely related sequences to remove PCR and sequencing errors. CDR3 sequences were aligned to IMGT reference sequences to assign V, D and J gene segments. For a sequence to be retained, a match of at least six nucleotides to both a V gene segment and a J gene segment was required. A rearrangement was called productive if the CDR3 had no stop codons and remained in frame with V and J, and every other rearrangement was called non-productive. CDR3 was defined according to IMGT convention as the region running from the second conserved V-encoded cysteine to the conserved J-encoded phenylalanine. Sequences without an unambiguous match to a single V gene segment were excluded from the earlier analysis of several hundred of the donors. An earlier analysis of a few hundred of the donors called V segments functional above 56.7% productive rearrangements and segregating when the between-donor standard deviation exceeded 5%. A statistical classification framework was developed to diagnose cytomegalovirus status using the catalog of TCR beta chain sequences. In a later analysis, TCR nucleotide sequences were compared against IMGT/GENE-DB human TR gene sequences so that V and J genes could be assigned. A later analysis assigned CDR3 sequences and most-parsimonious VDJ recombination scenarios with the TCRdist pipeline. In a later analysis, each TCR beta chain was defined by its CDR3 amino acid sequence together with its V-gene family, and reads without a unique V-gene family were excluded. In a later analysis, around 650 highly shared, low-generation-probability nucleotide sequences were removed to address suspected cross-contamination and a sequencing artifact. In a later analysis, a clonal expansion index was calculated for each public chain from normalized within-repertoire ranks of inferred template counts. A later analysis computed generation probabilities with a VDJ recombination model fitted to out-of-frame rearrangements, and checked the results against IGoR. In a later analysis, TCR-TCR, TCR-HLA and TCR-CMV co-occurrence was scored with hypergeometric tests, and a repertoire-size bias correction was applied to TCR pairs. To estimate false discovery rates, a later analysis permuted the HLA or CMV assignments 20 times. In a later analysis, co-occurring TCRs were grouped with DBSCAN, and TCRdist sequence similarity was added when clustering was performed within HLA-allele-positive subsets. Repertoires with fewer than 30,000 or more than 120,000 public chains, plus five repertoires with anomalous nucleotide sharing, were excluded from co-occurrence clustering. TCRdb re-hosts the immuneACCESS table, in-frame sequences only. Its copies lack some clones; in the studies checked, an unresolved V gene accounts for under half of them, and the cause for the rest is not known. Clone size and the V and J calls come from that table; the DNA yielded D and trimming. Recorded for this sample are more than 200,000 clones; about 70% of them occurred a single time. The ten largest clonotypes hold about 2.5% of the sample.

The germline ends are 11 bases apart after V is trimmed by 4 bases and J by 2 bases. The germline V gene gives CDR1 as SGHAT and CDR2 as FQNNGV. The CDR3 spans 14 residues, from the cysteine through the phenylalanine. Only the CDR3 DNA stays, 42 bases, in frame from base 1. The receptor comes from a man aged 40-49 years in good health and CMV-seropositive. Sample: PBMCs. The chain is assembled from TRBV11-2 and TRBJ1-2, with the D segment identity uncertain. The sequenced DNA is TGTGCCAGCAGCTCGAACACCGTCAACTATGGCTACACCTTC. It translates as CASSSNTVNYGYTF.